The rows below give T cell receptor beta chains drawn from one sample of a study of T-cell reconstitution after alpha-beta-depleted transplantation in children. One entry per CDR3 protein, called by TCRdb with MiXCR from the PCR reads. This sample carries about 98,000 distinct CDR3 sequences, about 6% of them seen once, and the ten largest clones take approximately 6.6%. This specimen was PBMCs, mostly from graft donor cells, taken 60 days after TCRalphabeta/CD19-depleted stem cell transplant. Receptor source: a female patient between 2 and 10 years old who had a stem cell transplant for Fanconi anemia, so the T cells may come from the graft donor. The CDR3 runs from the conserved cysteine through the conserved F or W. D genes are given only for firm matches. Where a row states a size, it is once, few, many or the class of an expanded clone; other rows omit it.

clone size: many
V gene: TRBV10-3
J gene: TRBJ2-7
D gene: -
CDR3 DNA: TGTGCCATCAGTGAGTTGGGGGTGCATGACGAGCAGTACTTC
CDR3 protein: CAISELGVHDEQYF

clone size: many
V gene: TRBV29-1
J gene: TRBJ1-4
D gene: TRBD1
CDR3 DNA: TGCAGCGTCCGACAGGGCACGAGAGAAAAACTGTTTTTT
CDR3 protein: CSVRQGTREKLFF

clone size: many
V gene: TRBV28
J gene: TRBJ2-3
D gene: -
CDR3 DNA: TGTGCCAGCAACCGGGCAGTGTGGAGCACAGATACGCAGTATTTT
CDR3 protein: CASNRAVWSTDTQYF

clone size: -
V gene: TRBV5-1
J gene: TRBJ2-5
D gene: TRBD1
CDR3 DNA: TGCGCCAGCAGCTTCTCAGGGGGCCCCCAAGAGACCCAGTACTTC
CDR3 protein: CASSFSGGPQETQYF

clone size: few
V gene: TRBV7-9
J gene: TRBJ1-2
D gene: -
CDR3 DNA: TGTGCCAGCAGCTTGGGAGGTCTTGGCTACACCTTC
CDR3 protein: CASSLGGLGYTF

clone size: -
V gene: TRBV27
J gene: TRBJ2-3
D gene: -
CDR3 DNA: TGTGCCAGCAGTCCTAGCCGGCCCACAGATACGCAGTATTTT
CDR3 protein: CASSPSRPTDTQYF

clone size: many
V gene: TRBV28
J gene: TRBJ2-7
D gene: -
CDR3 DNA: TGTGCCAGCAGTTCAGTCTCCTACGAGCAGTACTTC
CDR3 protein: CASSSVSYEQYF

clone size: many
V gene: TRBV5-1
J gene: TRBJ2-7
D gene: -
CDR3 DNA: TGCGCCAGCAGCTTGGTTTATCCCTACGAGCAGTACTTC
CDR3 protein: CASSLVYPYEQYF

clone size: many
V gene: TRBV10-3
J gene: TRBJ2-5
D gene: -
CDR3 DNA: TGTGCCATCAGCGAGACTGGCTGGGCCCAGTACTTC
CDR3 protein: CAISETGWAQYF

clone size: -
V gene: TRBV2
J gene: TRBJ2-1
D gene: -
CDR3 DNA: TGTGCCAGCATGCCAAGCCTTCCCTCCTACAATGAGCAGTTCTTC
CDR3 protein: CASMPSLPSYNEQFF

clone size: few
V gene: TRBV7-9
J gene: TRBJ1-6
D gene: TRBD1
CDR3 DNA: TGTGCCAGCAGCTTAGCCTCACAGGGGGGATCACCCCTCCACTTT
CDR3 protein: CASSLASQGGSPLHF

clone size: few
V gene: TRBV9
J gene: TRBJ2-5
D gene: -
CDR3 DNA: TGTGCCAGCAGCGGACCAGGGGAAGAGACCCAGTACTTC
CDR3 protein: CASSGPGEETQYF

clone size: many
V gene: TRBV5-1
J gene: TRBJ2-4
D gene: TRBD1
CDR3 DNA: TGCGCCAGCAGTCAACAGGGGGTGGACAAAAACATTCAGTACTTC
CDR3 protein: CASSQQGVDKNIQYF

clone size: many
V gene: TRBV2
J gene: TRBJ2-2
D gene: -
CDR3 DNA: TGTGCCAGCAAGTCAACGAGGAACACCGGGGAGCTGTTTTTT
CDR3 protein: CASKSTRNTGELFF

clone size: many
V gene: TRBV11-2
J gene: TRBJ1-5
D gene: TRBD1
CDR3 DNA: TGTGCCAGCAGCTTGATCGGGACAGGGGAAGGGCCCCAGCATTTT
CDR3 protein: CASSLIGTGEGPQHF

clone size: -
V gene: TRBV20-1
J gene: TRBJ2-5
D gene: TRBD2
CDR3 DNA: TGCAGTGCTAGCGAGGACTGGACTAGCGGGGAACAAGAGACCCAGTACTTC
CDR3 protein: CSASEDWTSGEQETQYF

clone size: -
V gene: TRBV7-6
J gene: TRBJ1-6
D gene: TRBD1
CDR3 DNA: TGTGCCAGCAGCTCGGGACAGGGGATTTCCCCCCTCCACTTT
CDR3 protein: CASSSGQGISPLHF

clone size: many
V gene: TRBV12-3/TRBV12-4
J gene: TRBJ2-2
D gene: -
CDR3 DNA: TGTGCCAGCAGTAGCGTTACCGCGAACACCGGGGAGCTGTTTTTT
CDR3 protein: CASSSVTANTGELFF

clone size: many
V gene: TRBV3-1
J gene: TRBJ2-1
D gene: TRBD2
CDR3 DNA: TGTGCCAGCAGCCAAGTGCCCGGGACTAGCGGGGGGGCCCGGTACAATGAGCAGTTCTTC
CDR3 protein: CASSQVPGTSGGARYNEQFF

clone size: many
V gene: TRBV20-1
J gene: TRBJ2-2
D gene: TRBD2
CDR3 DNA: TGCAGTGCTAGAGATCGGCTAGCGGGAGGTACCGGGGAGCTGTTTTTT
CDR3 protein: CSARDRLAGGTGELFF

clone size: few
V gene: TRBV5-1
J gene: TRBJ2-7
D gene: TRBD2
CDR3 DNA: TGCGCCAGCAGCTTGCGTCTAGCGGGAGGGTACGAGCAGTACTTC
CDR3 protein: CASSLRLAGGYEQYF

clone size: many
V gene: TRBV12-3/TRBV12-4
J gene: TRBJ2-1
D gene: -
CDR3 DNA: TGTGCCAGCAGTTTCCCCTCCTACAATGAGCAGTTCTTC
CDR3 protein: CASSFPSYNEQFF

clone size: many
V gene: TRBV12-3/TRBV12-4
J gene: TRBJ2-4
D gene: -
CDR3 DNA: TGTGCCAGCAGTTTCTGGGGGCTGGGGAACATTCAGTACTTC
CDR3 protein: CASSFWGLGNIQYF

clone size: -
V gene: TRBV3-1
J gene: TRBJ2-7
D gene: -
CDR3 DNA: TGTGCCAGCAGCCCACGAGGGGTGAGGCCCTACGAGCAGTACTTC
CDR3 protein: CASSPRGVRPYEQYF

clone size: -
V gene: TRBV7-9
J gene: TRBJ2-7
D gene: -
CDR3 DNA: TGTGCCAGCAGCTTATCCTACGAGCGGTACTTC
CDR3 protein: CASSLSYERYF

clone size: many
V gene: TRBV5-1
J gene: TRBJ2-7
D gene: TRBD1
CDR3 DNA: TGCGCCAGCAGCCTAGGGACAGGGGGCTACTACGAGCAGTACTTC
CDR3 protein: CASSLGTGGYYEQYF

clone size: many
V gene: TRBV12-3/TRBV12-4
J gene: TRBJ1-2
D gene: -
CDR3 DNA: TGTGCCAGCAGTTTAAGAGGGGATGGCTACACCTTC
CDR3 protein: CASSLRGDGYTF

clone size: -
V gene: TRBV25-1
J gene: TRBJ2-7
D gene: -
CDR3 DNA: TGTGCCAGCAGGGCTTCAGGAATCCATGGGGGCTACGAGCAGTACTTC
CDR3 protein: CASRASGIHGGYEQYF

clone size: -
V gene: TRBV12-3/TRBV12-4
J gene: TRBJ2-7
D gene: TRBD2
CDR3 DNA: TGTGCCAGCAGTTTGCGGGAGGGCCTCCACGAGCAGTACTTC
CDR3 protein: CASSLREGLHEQYF

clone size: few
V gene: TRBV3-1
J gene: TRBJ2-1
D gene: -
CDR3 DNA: TGTGCCAGCAGCCAAGAGATATGGGGGGGCAGGGATGAGCAGTTCTTC
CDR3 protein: CASSQEIWGGRDEQFF

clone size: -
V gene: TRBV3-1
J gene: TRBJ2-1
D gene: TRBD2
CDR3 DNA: TGTGCCAGCAGCCAAGTCAGTTCGGGACTAGCGAGGAATGAGCAGTTCTTC
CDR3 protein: CASSQVSSGLARNEQFF

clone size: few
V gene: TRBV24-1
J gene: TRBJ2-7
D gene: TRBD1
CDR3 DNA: TGTGCCACCAGTGATTATACAGGGGACGAGCAGTACTTC
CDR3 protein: CATSDYTGDEQYF

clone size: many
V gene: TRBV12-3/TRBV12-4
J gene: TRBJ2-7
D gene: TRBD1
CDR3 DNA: TGTGCCAGCAGCCGGACAGGATCCAGCTCCTACGAGCAGTACTTC
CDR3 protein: CASSRTGSSSYEQYF

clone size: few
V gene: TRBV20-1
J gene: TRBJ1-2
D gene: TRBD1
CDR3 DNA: TGCAGCGGACCCACAGGGGCCTATGGCTACACCTTC
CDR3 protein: CSGPTGAYGYTF

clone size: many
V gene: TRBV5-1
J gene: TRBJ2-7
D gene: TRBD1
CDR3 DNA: TGCGCCAGCAGCTTGGCCGGGACAGGTTCAAGGGAGCAGTACTTC
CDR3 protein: CASSLAGTGSREQYF

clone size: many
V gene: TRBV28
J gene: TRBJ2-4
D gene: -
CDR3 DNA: TGTGCCAGCAGAGGGGGGTCCAAAAACATTCAGTACTTC
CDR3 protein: CASRGGSKNIQYF

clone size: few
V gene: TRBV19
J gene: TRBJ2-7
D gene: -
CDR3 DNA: TGTGCCAGTAGTACGATAGGAGGACAGACCTACGAGCAGTACTTC
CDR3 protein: CASSTIGGQTYEQYF